This T cell receptor beta chain is from a study of T cell responses to AZD1222 COVID-19 vaccine. About the study: Pooled samples include second doses given at about 4 or 12 weeks. Findings of the study overall: Baseline serostatus was positive in only six or seven AZD1222 recipients. Repertoires in all cases were sampled only once the peak T cell response had passed. In a largely white British group with more females than males, clonal diversity was possibly underestimated.

Turning to this clone: The target antigen is unknown.

Profiling relied on immunoSEQ multiplex PCR, and the TCRdb table lists in-frame clones only, not all of them. The sample has around 130,000 clones, around 83% seen once. V lost 3 bases and J 4 bases, leaving 6 bases between the germline ends. Germline loops: CDR1 SGHAT, CDR2 FQNNGV. The CDR3 is 12 residues long. The starting material was peripheral blood, obtained on day 0 of AZD1222 vaccination. The sequence was obtained from an adult in good health. This chain joins TRBV11-2 and TRBJ1-2, with TRBD1 as a possible D gene (5 bases). CDR3 loop: CASSFDSYGYTF. CDR3 nucleotides: TGTGCCAGCAGCTTCGACAGCTATGGCTACACCTTC.